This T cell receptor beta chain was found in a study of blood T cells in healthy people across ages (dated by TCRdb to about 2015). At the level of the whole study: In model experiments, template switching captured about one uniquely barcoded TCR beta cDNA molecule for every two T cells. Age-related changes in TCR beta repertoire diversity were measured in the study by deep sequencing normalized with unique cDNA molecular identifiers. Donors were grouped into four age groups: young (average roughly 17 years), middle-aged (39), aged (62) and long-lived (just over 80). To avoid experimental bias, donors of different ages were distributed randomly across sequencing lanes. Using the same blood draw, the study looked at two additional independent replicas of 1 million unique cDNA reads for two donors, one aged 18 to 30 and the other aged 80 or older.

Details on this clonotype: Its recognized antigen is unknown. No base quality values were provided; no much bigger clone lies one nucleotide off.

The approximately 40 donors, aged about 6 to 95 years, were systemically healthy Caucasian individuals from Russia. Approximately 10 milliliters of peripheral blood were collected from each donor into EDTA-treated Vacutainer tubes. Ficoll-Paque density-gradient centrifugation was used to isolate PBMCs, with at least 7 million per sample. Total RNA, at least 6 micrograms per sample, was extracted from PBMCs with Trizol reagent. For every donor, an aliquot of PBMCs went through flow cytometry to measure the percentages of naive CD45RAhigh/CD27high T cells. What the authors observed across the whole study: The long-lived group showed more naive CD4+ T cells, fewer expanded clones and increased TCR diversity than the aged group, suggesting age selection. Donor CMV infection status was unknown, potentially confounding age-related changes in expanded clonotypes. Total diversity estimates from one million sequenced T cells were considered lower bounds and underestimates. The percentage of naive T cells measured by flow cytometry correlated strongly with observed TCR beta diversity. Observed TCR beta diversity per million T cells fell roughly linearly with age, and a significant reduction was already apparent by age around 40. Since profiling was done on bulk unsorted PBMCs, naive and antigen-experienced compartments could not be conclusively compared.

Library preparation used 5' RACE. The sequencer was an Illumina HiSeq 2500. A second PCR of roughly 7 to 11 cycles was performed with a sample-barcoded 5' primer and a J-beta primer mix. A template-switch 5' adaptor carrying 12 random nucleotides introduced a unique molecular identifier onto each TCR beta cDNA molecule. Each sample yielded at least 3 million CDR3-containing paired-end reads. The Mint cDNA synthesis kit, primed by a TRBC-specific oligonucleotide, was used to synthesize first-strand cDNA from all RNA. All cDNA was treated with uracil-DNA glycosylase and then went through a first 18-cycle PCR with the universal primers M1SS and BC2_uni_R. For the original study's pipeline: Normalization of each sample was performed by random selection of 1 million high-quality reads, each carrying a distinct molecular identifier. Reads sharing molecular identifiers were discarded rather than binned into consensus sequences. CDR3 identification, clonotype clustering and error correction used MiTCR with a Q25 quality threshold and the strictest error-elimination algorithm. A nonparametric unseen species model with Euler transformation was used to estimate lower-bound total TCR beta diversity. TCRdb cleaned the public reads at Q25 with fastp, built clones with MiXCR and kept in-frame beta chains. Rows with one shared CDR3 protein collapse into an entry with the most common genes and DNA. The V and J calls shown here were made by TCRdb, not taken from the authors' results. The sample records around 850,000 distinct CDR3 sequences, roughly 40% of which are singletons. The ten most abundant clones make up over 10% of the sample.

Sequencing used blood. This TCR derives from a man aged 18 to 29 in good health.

The CDR3 protein sequence reads: CASSLAGGLKETQYF. The nucleotides are TGTGCCAGCAGCTTAGCGGGGGGGTTGAAAGAGACCCAGTACTTC. The chain uses TRBV7-2 and TRBJ2-5, with 7 bases in between that match TRBD2. Germline trimming amounts to 0 bases on V and 3 bases on J, with 4 as the count of junction bases outside the gene matches. Reading from cysteine to phenylalanine, the CDR3 counts 15 amino acids. Of the read, only the CDR3 DNA is kept; its 45 bases are in frame from base 1. The CDR1 and CDR2 encoded by the germline V gene are SGHTA and FQGNSA.